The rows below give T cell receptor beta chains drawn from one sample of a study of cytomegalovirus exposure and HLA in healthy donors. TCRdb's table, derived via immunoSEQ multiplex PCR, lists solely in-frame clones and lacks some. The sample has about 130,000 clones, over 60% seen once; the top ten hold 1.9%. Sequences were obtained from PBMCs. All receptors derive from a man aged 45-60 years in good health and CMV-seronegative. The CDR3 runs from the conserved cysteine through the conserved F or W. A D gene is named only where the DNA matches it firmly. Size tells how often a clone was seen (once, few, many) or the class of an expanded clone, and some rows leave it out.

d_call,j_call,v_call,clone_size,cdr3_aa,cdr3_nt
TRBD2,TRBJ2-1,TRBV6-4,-,CASRRSSGGLYNEQFF,TGTGCCAGCAGGCGAAGTAGCGGGGGACTGTACAATGAGCAGTTCTTC
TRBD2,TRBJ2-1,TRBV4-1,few,CASSLGRGRSYNEQFF,TGCGCCAGCAGTTTGGGGCGGGGGAGAAGCTACAATGAGCAGTTCTTC
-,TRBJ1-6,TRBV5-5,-,CASKWSQSYNSPLHF,TGTGCCAGCAAATGGAGTCAATCTTATAATTCACCCCTCCACTTT
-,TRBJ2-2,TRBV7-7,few,CASSLTGTTGELFF,TGTGCCAGCAGCTTAACAGGCACCACCGGGGAGCTGTTTTTT
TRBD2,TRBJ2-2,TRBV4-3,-,CASSQYASGGAAGELFF,TGCGCCAGCAGCCAGTACGCTAGCGGGGGGGCTGCCGGGGAGCTGTTTTTT
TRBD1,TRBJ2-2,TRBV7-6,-,CASSQGQGGTGELFF,TGTGCCAGCAGCCAGGGACAGGGGGGGACCGGGGAGCTGTTTTTT
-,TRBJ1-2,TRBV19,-,CASSIDTEYGYTF,TGTGCCAGTAGTATAGACACGGAGTATGGCTACACCTTC
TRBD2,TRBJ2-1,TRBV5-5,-,CASSLLLAGGLDEQFF,TGTGCCAGCAGCTTGCTTCTAGCGGGGGGGCTGGATGAGCAGTTCTTC
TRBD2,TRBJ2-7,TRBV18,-,CASSPLAAEGYEQYF,TGTGCCAGCTCACCCCTAGCGGCCGAAGGCTACGAGCAGTACTTC
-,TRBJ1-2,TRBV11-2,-,CASSHTPGGIGYTF,TGTGCCAGCAGCCATACACCCGGGGGAATTGGCTACACCTTC
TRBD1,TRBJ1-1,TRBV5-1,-,CASSAGGGNTEAFF,TGCGCCAGCAGCGCAGGGGGCGGGAACACTGAAGCTTTCTTT
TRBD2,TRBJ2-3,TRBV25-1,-,CASTSGVTDTQYF,TGTGCCAGCACCAGCGGGGTAACAGATACGCAGTATTTT
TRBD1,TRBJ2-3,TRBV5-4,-,CASSLDRATDTQYF,TGTGCCAGCAGCCTCGACAGGGCCACAGATACGCAGTATTTT
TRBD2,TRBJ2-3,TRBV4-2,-,CASGLAGARDTQYF,TGTGCCAGCGGTCTAGCGGGGGCGAGGGATACGCAGTATTTT
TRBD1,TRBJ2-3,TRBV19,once,CASSFRDREDTQYF,TGTGCCAGTAGTTTCCGGGACAGGGAAGATACGCAGTATTTT
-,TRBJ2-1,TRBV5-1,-,CASSLDPGVVTGQFF,TGCGCCAGCAGCTTAGACCCAGGGGTCGTTACGGGGCAGTTCTTC
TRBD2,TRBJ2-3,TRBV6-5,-,CASSLAGETDTQYF,TGTGCCAGCAGTCTAGCGGGGGAGACAGATACGCAGTATTTT
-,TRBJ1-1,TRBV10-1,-,CASRSGQRNTEAFF,TGCGCCAGCAGAAGCGGACAGAGAAACACTGAAGCTTTCTTT
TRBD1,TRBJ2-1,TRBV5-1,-,CASSDGQGTHEQFF,TGCGCCAGCAGCGATGGACAGGGGACGCATGAGCAGTTCTTC
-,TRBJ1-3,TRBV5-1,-,CASSLGQARKSSGNTIYF,TGCGCCAGCAGCTTGGGACAGGCCCGAAAGAGCTCTGGAAACACCATATATTTT
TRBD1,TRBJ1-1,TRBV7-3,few,CSSSLGGGLMNTEAFF,TGTTCCAGCAGCTTAGGAGGGGGCCTAATGAACACTGAAGCTTTCTTT
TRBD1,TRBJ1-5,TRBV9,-,CASSVEGQGAQPQHF,TGTGCCAGCAGCGTCGAAGGACAGGGTGCTCAGCCCCAGCATTTT
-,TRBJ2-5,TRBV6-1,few,CASSESFETDAWTQYF,TGTGCCAGCAGTGAATCATTCGAGACTGATGCGTGGACCCAGTACTTC
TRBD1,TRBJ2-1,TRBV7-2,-,CASSSKTGESYNEQFF,TGTGCCAGCAGCTCCAAGACAGGGGAATCCTACAATGAGCAGTTCTTC
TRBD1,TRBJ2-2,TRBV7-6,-,CASSQYRGAGTGELFF,TGTGCCAGCAGCCAATACAGGGGGGCGGGCACCGGGGAGCTGTTTTTT
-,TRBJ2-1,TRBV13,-,CASSSLEPGTERGSYNEQFF,TGTGCCAGCAGCTCCCTCGAGCCCGGAACCGAAAGGGGCTCCTACAATGAGCAGTTCTTC
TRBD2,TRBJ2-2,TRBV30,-,CAWTRGGANTGELFF,TGTGCCTGGACCCGCGGGGGGGCGAACACCGGGGAGCTGTTTTTT
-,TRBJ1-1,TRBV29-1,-,CSVGGMNTEAFF,TGCAGCGTCGGAGGAATGAACACTGAAGCTTTCTTT
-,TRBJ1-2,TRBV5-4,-,CASRPPGQNYGYTF,TGTGCCAGCAGACCGCCGGGACAAAACTATGGCTACACCTTC
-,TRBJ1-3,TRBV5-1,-,CASSLGGPPFSGNTIYF,TGCGCCAGCAGCTTGGGGGGCCCTCCCTTCTCTGGAAACACCATATATTTT
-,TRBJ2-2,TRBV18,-,CASTQNTRVEVNTGELFF,TGTGCCAGCACGCAAAACACCAGGGTAGAGGTAAACACCGGGGAGCTGTTTTTT
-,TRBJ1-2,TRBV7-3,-,CASSPWGGSGYTF,TGTGCCAGCAGCCCCTGGGGAGGGAGTGGCTACACCTTC
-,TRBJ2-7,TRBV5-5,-,CASSLDTGEYEQYF,TGTGCCAGCAGCTTGGATACGGGGGAGTACGAGCAGTACTTC
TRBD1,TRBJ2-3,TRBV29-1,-,CSDQNRQGAGADTQYF,TGCAGCGACCAAAACCGACAGGGGGCAGGGGCAGATACGCAGTATTTT
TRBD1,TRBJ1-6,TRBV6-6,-,CASSSPGQGLLYLHF,TGTGCCAGCAGTTCGCCGGGACAGGGCCTCCTATACCTCCACTTT
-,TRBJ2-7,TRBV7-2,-,CASSLGDWGGVYEQYF,TGTGCCAGCAGCTTAGGTGACTGGGGGGGCGTATACGAGCAGTACTTC
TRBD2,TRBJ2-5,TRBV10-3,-,CATERGGVQETQYF,TGTGCCACTGAGCGGGGGGGAGTCCAAGAGACCCAGTACTTC
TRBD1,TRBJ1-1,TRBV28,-,CASSRQGRTFF,TGTGCCAGCAGCAGACAGGGTCGGACTTTCTTT
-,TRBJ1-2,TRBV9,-,CASSVGDYAGGYGYTF,TGTGCCAGCAGCGTAGGGGATTATGCAGGCGGGTATGGCTACACCTTC
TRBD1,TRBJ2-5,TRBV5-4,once,CASSKSTGEFETQYF,TGTGCCAGCAGCAAAAGCACAGGGGAGTTTGAGACCCAGTACTTC
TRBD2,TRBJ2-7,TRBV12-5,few,CASGLRRCPSPSGVHEQYF,TGTGCTAGTGGTTTGCGGCGCTGCCCCTCCCCCAGCGGGGTCCACGAGCAGTACTTC
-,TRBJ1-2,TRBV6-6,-,CASSYGAGDNYGYTF,TGTGCCAGCAGTTACGGGGCAGGGGATAACTATGGCTACACCTTC
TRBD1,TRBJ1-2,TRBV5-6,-,CASSFVRQGNLGYTF,TGTGCCAGCAGCTTTGTCCGACAGGGAAATCTCGGCTACACCTTC
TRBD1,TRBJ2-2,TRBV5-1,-,CASSLADRVNTGELFF,TGCGCCAGCAGCTTGGCCGACAGGGTGAACACCGGGGAGCTGTTTTTT
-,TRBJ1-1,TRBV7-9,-,CASLGFGGSRSEAFF,TGTGCCAGCTTAGGATTTGGGGGGAGCAGATCTGAAGCTTTCTTT
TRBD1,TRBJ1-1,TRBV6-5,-,CASSRGQGTFF,TGTGCCAGCAGTCGGGGACAGGGAACATTCTTT
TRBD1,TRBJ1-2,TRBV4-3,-,CASSRPGQNYGYTF,TGCGCCAGCAGCCGCCCGGGACAGAACTATGGCTACACCTTC
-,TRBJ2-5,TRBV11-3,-,CASSKGAGSETQYF,TGTGCCAGCAGCAAAGGCGCAGGGTCCGAGACCCAGTACTTC
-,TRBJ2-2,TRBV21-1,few,CASSTKLTGELFF,TGTGCCAGCAGCACCAAGCTTACCGGGGAGCTGTTTTTT
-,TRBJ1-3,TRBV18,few,CASSPSGNTIYF,TGTGCCAGCTCCCCGAGTGGAAACACCATATATTTT
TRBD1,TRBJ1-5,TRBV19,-,CASSDGTDDVQPQHF,TGTGCCAGTAGCGACGGGACAGATGACGTTCAGCCCCAGCATTTT
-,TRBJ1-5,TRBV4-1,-,CASSQVRLRVGNQPQHF,TGCGCCAGCAGCCAAGTACGTCTCAGGGTTGGCAATCAGCCCCAGCATTTT
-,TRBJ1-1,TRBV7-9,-,CASSLLTENTEAFF,TGTGCCAGCAGCCTACTTACAGAGAACACTGAAGCTTTCTTT
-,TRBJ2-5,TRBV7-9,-,CSSSLVLLPEETQYF,TGTTCCAGCAGCTTAGTTCTTCTACCGGAAGAGACCCAGTACTTC
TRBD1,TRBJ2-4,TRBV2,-,CASSSDRENIQYF,TGTGCCAGCAGTAGCGACAGGGAAAACATTCAGTACTTC
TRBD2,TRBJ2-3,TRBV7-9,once,CASSLVLAGADTQYF,TGTGCCAGCAGCTTAGTTCTAGCGGGGGCAGATACGCAGTATTTT
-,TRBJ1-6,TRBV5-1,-,CASSFGAGADSPLHF,TGCGCCAGCAGCTTTGGGGCAGGGGCGGATTCACCCCTCCACTTT